This T cell receptor beta chain was sequenced for a study of persistence of HIV-infected CD4 T cells. The wider study: Up to about 180 mL blood was drawn at multiple time points; a couple of donors had single-time leukapheresis. Whole-study findings and limits: Antigen-responding cells were enriched for degenerate expanded CDR3beta sequences.

For this clone: Its antigen is currently unknown.

Cells were stimulated nonspecifically with anti-CD3/anti-CD28 magnetic beads. Sorting selected CD4+ T cells upregulating both CD40 ligand and CD69. Sequencing used immunoSEQ version 4 in survey mode. Libraries were prepared by immunoSEQ multiplex PCR; TCRdb keeps only in-frame clonotypes and omits some of them. The sample has 40,000 or so clones, 89% seen once. Material: CD4+ T cells sorted from PBMCs after roughly 18-hour stimulation, obtained from a patient who received antiretroviral therapy. The clonotype comes from an adult man with HIV who was CMV-seropositive.

In nucleotides, the CDR3 is TGTGCCAGCAGCTTATCGGATAATTCACCCCTCCACTTT. It encodes CASSLSDNSPLHF. The chain joins TRBV11-3 to TRBJ1-6; D gene ambiguous. Trimming shortened V by 2 bases and J by 5 bases, and 4 bases separated the two germline ends. The germline CDR1 and CDR2 sequences are SGHNT and YENEEA. This CDR3 region has 13 residues.